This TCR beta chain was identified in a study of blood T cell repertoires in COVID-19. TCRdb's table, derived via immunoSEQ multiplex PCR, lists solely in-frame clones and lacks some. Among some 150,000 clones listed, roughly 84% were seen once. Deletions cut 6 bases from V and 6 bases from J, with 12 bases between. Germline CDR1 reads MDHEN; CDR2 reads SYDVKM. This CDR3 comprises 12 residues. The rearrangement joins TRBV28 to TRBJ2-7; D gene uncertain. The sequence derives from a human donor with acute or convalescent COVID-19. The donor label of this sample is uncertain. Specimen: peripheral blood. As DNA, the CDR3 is TGTGCCAGCAGCCTTGACAACCCCGAGCAGTACTTC. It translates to CASSLDNPEQYF.